These 15 T cell receptor beta chains share one sample of origin, sequenced in a study of blood T cell repertoires in COVID-19. TCRdb's table, derived via immunoSEQ multiplex PCR, lists solely in-frame clones and lacks some. The sample contains approximately 58,000 clones, more than 90% of which appear only once. Sequenced material: peripheral blood. These TCRs come from a human donor in a cohort sampled during active COVID-19.

This clone was counted a single time. J is TRBJ1-1 and V is TRBV2, with D hard to call. CDR1 and CDR2 from the germline V gene are SNHLY and FYNNEI. This CDR3 is 13 amino acids long. V was trimmed by 2 bases and J by 5 bases, leaving 9 bases between them. This CDR3 is CASSETLRTEAFF. The CDR3 DNA reads as TGTGCCAGCAGTGAAACCCTCCGGACTGAAGCTTTCTTT.

The chain couples TRBV30 to TRBJ2-7; D is perhaps TRBD2 (5 bases). The germline V gene encodes CDR1 GTSNPN and CDR2 SVGIG (reference sequence). This CDR3 is built from 14 residues. Trimming pared 2 bases from V and 0 bases from J, leaving 11 bases between. CDR3 region: CAWSTGSVSYEQYF. CDR3 coding DNA: TGTGCCTGGAGTACGGGGAGCGTCTCCTACGAGCAGTACTTC.

The V and J genes are TRBV24-1 and TRBJ1-2; the D is unclear. Trimming took off 1 base at V and 6 bases at J, with 17 bases between the two ends. Germline V gene sequence: CDR1 KGHDR, CDR2 SFDVKD. CDR3 length equals 16 residues. This CDR3 reads CATSDLPPTRGDGYTF. CDR3 coding DNA: TGTGCCACCAGTGATTTACCTCCGACCCGAGGAGATGGCTACACCTTC.

V is TRBV12-5 and J is TRBJ1-4; 7 nucleotides match TRBD1. There are 13 residues in the CDR3. V dropped 6 bases and J dropped 4; count of bases not matched to a gene: 2. The germline gives CDR1 LGHNT, CDR2 FRNRAP. DNA for the CDR3: TGTGCTAGTGGCCGGGACAGTAATGAAAAACTGTTTTTT. Residues: CASGRDSNEKLFF.

The rearrangement links TRBV4-1 to TRBJ2-2; TRBD1 agrees at 7 bases. V dropped 1 base and J dropped 4; count of bases not matched to a gene: 6. Germline V gene sequence: CDR1 MGHRA, CDR2 YSYEKL. The CDR3 extends over 16 amino acids. The CDR3 loop is CASSQVRRTGTGELFF. The DNA for the CDR3 is TGCGCCAGCAGCCAAGTTCGCAGGACAGGCACCGGGGAGCTGTTTTTT.

This rearrangement joins TRBV19 to TRBJ1-2; TRBD1 agrees at 7 bases. The CDR3 is 14 residues long. V lost 3 bases, J lost 2 bases, and 3 bases stayed unmatched. Germline CDR1 reads LNHDA; CDR2 reads SQIVND (reference sequence). The CDR3: CASSISTGNYGYTF. In DNA form, the CDR3 reads TGTGCCAGTAGTATTTCGACAGGGAACTATGGCTACACCTTC.

The V call is TRBV5-8, the J call TRBJ1-5; D remains ambiguous. Between the trimmed V and J ends, which lost 4 bases and 4 bases, there was a span of 6 bases. Per the germline V gene, CDR1 is SGHTS and CDR2 is YDEGEE. The CDR3 covers 12 residues. The CDR3 DNA follows: TGTGCCAGCAGCCCAGTTAATCAGCCCCAGCATTTT. As protein: CASSPVNQPQHF.

CDR3 residues: CASRGDRAKNTEAFF. The CDR3 nucleotides are TGCGCCAGCCGGGGAGACAGGGCTAAGAACACTGAAGCTTTCTTT. The J gene is TRBJ1-1, the V gene TRBV5-1; 7 bases are a match to TRBD1. After removal of 7 bases from V and 1 base from J, the junction contained 10 bases not matched to a gene. The CDR3 length is 15 residues. Looked up from germline, CDR1 is SGHRS and CDR2 is YFSETQ.

The J gene is TRBJ1-1, the V gene TRBV30; TRBD1 might be the D (6 bases). Germline V gives CDR1 GTSNPN, CDR2 SVGIG (reference sequence). The CDR3 is 14 residues long. The V gene lost 6 bases and the J gene lost 4 bases, with 18 bases spanning the gap. The CDR3 nucleotides read TGTGCCTGCCGGCGGGGGCTGGGGTCCACTGAAGCTTTCTTT. It encodes CACRRGLGSTEAFF.

The V call is TRBV5-6, the J call TRBJ2-3, with TRBD2 matching over 9 bases. V lost 0 bases to trimming and J lost 4 bases; unmatched junction nucleotides: 3. Germline V gene lookup returns CDR1 SGHDT and CDR2 YYEEEE. The CDR3 is 15 amino acids. The CDR3 coding sequence is TGTGCCAGCAGCTTGGGTAGCGGGGGAGCAGATACGCAGTATTTT. This gives the protein CASSLGSGGADTQYF.

The chain uses TRBV7-8 and TRBJ2-7; tentatively, D is TRBD2 (5 bases). The CDR3 length is 12 residues. Trimming removed 4 bases at V and 4 bases at J, with 8 bases between. Germline values: CDR1 SGHVS, CDR2 FQNEAQ. CDR3 nucleotides: TGTGCCAGCAGCTCGGGAACTTACGAGCAGTACGTC. Protein: CASSSGTYEQYV.

This clone was detected only once. The rearrangement links TRBV7-3 to TRBJ1-5; D uncertain. Germline lookup yields CDR1 SGHTA and CDR2 FQGTGA. This CDR3 has 13 residues. V shed 5 bases and J shed 4 bases, with 9 bases lying between them. The CDR3 loop is CASSQDANQPQHF. Here the CDR3 DNA reads TGTGCCAGCAGCCAGGATGCGAATCAGCCCCAGCATTTT.

The rearrangement joins TRBV5-1 to TRBJ2-1; 8 nucleotides agree with TRBD1. This CDR3 region has 15 residues. Losses at the gene ends were 4 bases for V and 7 bases for J; bases not matched to a gene: 10. Germline V gene data show CDR1 as SGHRS and CDR2 as YFSETQ. CDR3 bases: TGCGCCAGCAGCCGCTTACAGGGGGAGGAGAATGAGCAGTTCTTC. Encoded protein: CASSRLQGEENEQFF. The full variable domain, in which reference TRBV5-1 and TRBJ2-1 provide the parts outside the CDR3, is KAGVTQTPRYLIKTRGQQVTLSCSPISGHRSVSWYQQTPGQGLQFLFEYFSETQRNKGNFPGRFSGRQFSNSRSEMNVSTLELGDSALYLCASSRLQGEENEQFFGPGTRLTVL.

The chain has TRBV10-3 and TRBJ2-3; the D gene is possibly TRBD2 (5 bases). Germline V gives CDR1 ENHRY, CDR2 SYGVKD. The CDR3 consists of 13 residues. V lost 3 bases, J lost 4 bases, and 8 bases lay in between. CDR3 coding DNA: TGTGCCATCAGTGAAACGCGGGCAGATACGCAGTATTTT. Protein product: CAISETRADTQYF.

The chain carries TRBV5-1 and TRBJ2-7; 8 nucleotides match TRBD1. The CDR3 sequence is 14 residues long. Germline values: CDR1 SGHRS, CDR2 YFSETQ. The V gene end was trimmed by 3 bases and the J gene end by 2 bases; junction bases not matched to a gene: 4. The CDR3 is CASSSSGQAYEQYF. CDR3 coding DNA: TGCGCCAGCAGCTCATCGGGACAGGCCTACGAGCAGTACTTC.